This T cell receptor beta chain was recorded in a study of T cell responses to AZD1222 COVID-19 vaccine. A word on this clone: Antigen: not known.

Produced via immunoSEQ multiplex PCR; TCRdb's table is partial and in-frame only. The sample lists around 80,000 clones, under 90% occurring once. Findings of the study overall: At baseline, just five to seven AZD1222 recipients tested seropositive. Most donors were white British and more were female, and clonal diversity was possibly underestimated.

This CDR3 has 15 residues. Per germline, CDR1 SGDLS and CDR2 YYNGEE. V lost 4 bases and J lost 0, with 11 bases in between. V usage is TRBV9 and J usage is TRBJ1-3, with D unclear. The TCR sequence derives from an adult who received the AZD1222 COVID-19 vaccine. The sample consisted of peripheral blood, taken 28 days after the second AZD1222 dose. The CDR3 protein is CASSPAILSGNTIYF. CDR3 bases: TGTGCCAGCAGCCCTGCCATACTCTCTGGAAACACCATATATTTT.